Presented here are 20 T cell receptor beta chains from one specimen sequenced in a study of T cells in Graves' hyperthyroidism and ophthalmopathy. What was amplified from RNA transcripts were TCR beta CDR3 regions. When the TCR CDR3 underwent first-round RT-PCR, the HTBI primer set was used. TCRdb redid the calling of the multiplex PCR reads with MiXCR, one entry per CDR3 protein. Of hundreds of thousands of distinct CDR3 sequences in the sample, under 25% were seen once. Sequenced input: blood. Source of these receptors: a man in his thirties or forties with Graves' ophthalmopathy.

As for this clonotype: No conserved phenylalanine or tryptophan is present at the end of the CDR3, so a read error is the likely explanation. This chain connects TRBV7-8 to TRBJ2-1; D is unresolved. Trimming cost V 2 bases and J 1 base, with 6 bases left between them. The germline V gene encodes CDR1 SGHVS and CDR2 FQNEAQ. CDR3 size: 14 residues. The CDR3 DNA follows: TGTGCCAGCAGCTTACTTTCGTCCTACAATGAGCAGTTCCTC. This translates into CASSLLSSYNEQFL.

This clonotype showed up just a few times. V is TRBV20-1 and J is TRBJ2-6; possibly TRBD2 for D (5 bases). From germline, CDR1 is DFQATT and CDR2 SNEGSKA (reference sequence). The V end was cut by 3 bases, the J end by 1 base, with 13 bases between. The CDR3 sequence is 16 residues long. The CDR3 reads CSARARSGSGANVLTF. The CDR3 DNA sequence: TGCAGTGCTAGGGCTCGTTCGGGATCTGGGGCCAACGTCCTGACTTTC.

The chain employs TRBV12-3 or TRBV12-4 and TRBJ2-3; possibly TRBD2 for D (5 bases). The CDR3 covers 12 residues. Trimming shortened V by 7 bases and J by 6 bases, and 11 bases separated the two germline ends. The CDR3 sequence is CASTYGGDTQYF. CDR3 coding DNA: TGTGCCAGCACCTATGGCGGGGATACGCAGTATTTT.

V is TRBV19 and J is TRBJ2-3; either TRBD1 or TRBD2 may supply D (6 bases each). This CDR3 is 12 amino acids long. Germline assignment: CDR1 LNHDA and CDR2 SQIVND (reference sequence). Trimming took off 10 bases at V and 6 bases at J, with 14 bases between the two ends. Here the CDR3 DNA reads TGTGCCACGGGGGCCTCCACGGATACGCAGTATTTT. Translation gives CATGASTDTQYF.

This clonotype was counted a few times. V and J are TRBV7-9 and TRBJ1-6; D may be TRBD1 (6 bases). V dropped 2 bases and J dropped 10 bases, with 12 bases sitting between them. Germline CDR1 SEHNR, CDR2 FQNEAQ (reference sequence). The CDR3 is 14 residues long. CDR3 sequence (DNA): TGTGCCAGCAGCTTATCAACAGGGCCCTCACCCCTCCACTTT. Translation gives CASSLSTGPSPLHF. Drawing the rest from reference TRBV7-9 and TRBJ1-6, the complete variable domain is DTGVSQNPRHKITKRGQNVTFRCDPISEHNRLYWYRQTLGQGPEFLTYFQNEAQLEKSRLLSDRFSAERPKGSFSTLEIQRTEQGDSAMYLCASSLSTGPSPLHFGNGTRLTVT.

The J gene is TRBJ2-5, the V gene TRBV6-1; 7 bases line up with TRBD1. Germline trimming cut 6 bases from V and 5 bases from J; bases unmatched to any gene: 12. There are 15 residues in the CDR3. The V gene's germline CDR1 is MNHNS and CDR2 SASEGT. DNA of the CDR3: TGTGCCAGCAGACATTACAGGGGTTCAGGGGAGACCCAGTACTTC. It yields the protein CASRHYRGSGETQYF.

This clonotype was detected only a few times. The CDR3 here is CASQTGSGANVLTF. The CDR3 DNA is TGTGCCAGCCAGACTGGCTCTGGGGCCAACGTCCTGACTTTC. The rearrangement links TRBV6-1 to TRBJ2-6; D gene unclear. The germline V gene encodes CDR1 MNHNS and CDR2 SASEGT. This CDR3 has 14 residues. V was trimmed by 8 bases and J by 0 bases, leaving 8 bases between them.

This clonotype was seen more than once but under ten times. The V call is TRBV6-2 or TRBV6-3, the J call TRBJ2-5; a weak D match, TRBD2 (5 bases). In germline, CDR1 is MNHEY, CDR2 SVGEGT. Between the trimmed V and J ends, which lost 4 bases and 5 bases, there was a span of 8 bases. This CDR3 is 12 amino acids long. The CDR3 reads CASSSQRETQYF. CDR3 DNA sequence: TGTGCCAGCAGTTCCCAGCGGGAGACCCAGTACTTC.

The genes are TRBV20-1 and TRBJ2-7; unclear D gene. TRBJ2-1 matches the DNA end more closely, so the J call is doubtful. The CDR3 consists of 13 residues. CDR1 is DFQATT, CDR2 SNEGSKA, per germline (reference sequence). CDR3 sequence (DNA): TGCAGTGCTAGAGATGAGAGCTCCTACGAGCAGTTCTTC. Protein product: CSARDESSYEQFF.

This clonotype was counted a few times. The gene calls are TRBV6-1 and TRBJ1-1; D call uncertain. The CDR3 runs 14 residues. V was pared by 7 bases and J by 5 bases, with 17 bases between. The germline gives CDR1 MNHNS, CDR2 SASEGT. The CDR3 here is CASISEPIGTEAFF. The DNA of the CDR3 is TGTGCCAGCATCTCTGAACCCATCGGGACTGAAGCTTTCTTT.

This chain connects TRBV2 to TRBJ2-7, with TRBD1 as a possible D gene (7 bases). The germline gives CDR1 SNHLY, CDR2 FYNNEI. This CDR3 comprises 15 residues. V was clipped by 3 bases and J by 7 bases, with 19 bases between them. CDR3 region: CASSDQGGSIEEQYF. The CDR3 nucleotides read TGTGCCAGCAGTGACCAGGGGGGAAGTATAGAGGAGCAGTACTTC.

The sample holds a few counts of this clonotype. The CDR3 protein is CAISESSYNEQFF. DNA of the CDR3: TGTGCCATTTCGGAGAGCTCCTACAATGAGCAGTTCTTC. The V call is TRBV10-3, the J call TRBJ2-1; D remains ambiguous. The CDR3 sequence is 13 residues long. Germline assignment: CDR1 ENHRY and CDR2 SYGVKD. Trimming cost V 9 bases and J 0 bases, with 9 bases left between them.

This clonotype was recorded a few times. J is TRBJ2-5 and V is TRBV7-9, with 7 bases fitting TRBD1. CDR3 length equals 16 residues. The trim removed 5 bases at V and 5 bases at J, leaving 14 bases unmatched. Germline-derived CDR1 and CDR2 are SEHNR and FQNEAQ (reference sequence). The DNA for the CDR3 is TGTGCCAGCAGCGCCGGGACAGAGCGAGTCAGGGAGACCCAGTACTTC. It yields the protein CASSAGTERVRETQYF.

Turning to this clonotype: A read error may account for a junction end that differs from germline. The chain recombines TRBV19 with TRBJ2-1, with 8 positions matching TRBD2. The CDR3 is 14 residues long. Looked up from germline, CDR1 is LNHDA and CDR2 is SQIVND (reference sequence). The CDR3 region has the DNA TGTACCAGTAGTATTAGCGGGATGCCGAATGAGCAGTTCTTC. Its translation: CTSSISGMPNEQFF.

This clonotype was observed a handful of times. This chain connects TRBV5-6 to TRBJ2-3; D is unresolved. The CDR3 sequence is 16 residues long. Germline loops: CDR1 SGHDT, CDR2 YYEEEE. The germline V and J ends were trimmed by 1 base and 4 bases, with 16 bases remaining between them. The DNA of the CDR3 is TGTGCCAGCAGCTTGTCTTTGGCGAGCCTGTCAGATACGCAGTATTTT. Translating it yields CASSLSLASLSDTQYF.

The chain employs TRBV2 and TRBJ1-5; 9 positions agree with TRBD1. Per the germline V gene, CDR1 is SNHLY and CDR2 is FYNNEI. The CDR3 totals 18 residues. Trimming removed 6 bases from V and 4 bases from J; junction bases left unmatched: 16. CDR3 residues: CASSGSSGQGRRNQPQHF. The CDR3 nucleotides read TGTGCCAGCAGCGGATCTAGTGGACAGGGGAGGCGAAATCAGCCCCAGCATTTT.

DNA for the CDR3: TGCGCCAGCAGCCCCCGGTTCGGGGGGAACACTGAAGCTTTCTTT. Its protein product is CASSPRFGGNTEAFF. The chain combines TRBV5-1 with TRBJ1-1; D possibly corresponds to TRBD1 (5 bases). This CDR3 comprises 15 residues. Trimming took off 4 bases at V and 1 base at J, with 14 bases between the two ends. In germline, CDR1 is SGHRS, CDR2 YFSETQ.

This rearrangement joins TRBV5-1 to TRBJ2-2; 7 nucleotides line up with TRBD1. Per the germline V gene, CDR1 is SGHRS and CDR2 is YFSETQ. The CDR3 length is 15 residues. With 3 bases clipped from V and 3 bases from J, the junction kept 5 bases outside the gene matches. The CDR3, as DNA: TGCGCCAGCAGCTCGCGACAGGGTGACACCGGGGAGCTGTTTTTT. Translation: CASSSRQGDTGELFF. The whole variable domain, remainder taken from reference TRBV5-1 and TRBJ2-2, is KAGVTQTPRYLIKTRGQQVTLSCSPISGHRSVSWYQQTPGQGLQFLFEYFSETQRNKGNFPGRFSGRQFSNSRSEMNVSTLELGDSALYLCASSSRQGDTGELFFGEGSRLTVL.

The chain joins TRBV27 to TRBJ2-2, with D maybe TRBD2 (5 bases). The CDR3 runs to 13 residues. Germline CDR1 reads MNHEY; CDR2 reads SMNVEV (reference sequence). Trimming cost V 5 bases and J 6 bases, with 10 bases left between them. The CDR3 loop reads CASSPNSAGELFF. CDR3 nucleotide sequence: TGTGCCAGCAGTCCCAATAGCGCCGGGGAGCTGTTTTTT.

J is TRBJ2-5 and V is TRBV20-1; 7 nucleotides agree with TRBD2. CDR3 size: 14 residues. Germline V gene lookup returns CDR1 DFQATT and CDR2 SNEGSKA (reference sequence). V lost 3 bases to trimming and J lost 6 bases; unmatched junction nucleotides: 10. CDR3 in amino acids: CSASGDYRSQTQYF. The CDR3 coding sequence is TGCAGTGCTAGTGGGGACTATCGCTCGCAGACCCAGTACTTC.